The 18 T cell receptor beta chains presented below share a single source sample, sequenced in a study of follicular helper T cells after annual influenza vaccination. TCRdb's copy holds only in-frame clones and misses some; the assay was immunoSEQ multiplex PCR. The sample lists about 10,000 clones, roughly 80% occurring once. The time point denotes: 2015-2016 season, 7 days after influenza vaccination. Sequences were derived from CXCR5+ CD38- circulating T follicular helper cells from blood, sampled 7 days after influenza vaccination. Documented subset: circulating Tfh, non-naive CD4+CXCR5+PD-1+ (ICOS+CD38+ or ICOS-CD38-). These receptors were collected from an adult who received the influenza vaccine.

The rearrangement uses TRBV2 and TRBJ2-3, with 8 bases lining up with TRBD2. The J segment lost 6 bases and the V segment lost 8 bases, leaving 7 bases of the junction unmatched. CDR3 length: 13 amino acids. CDR1 SNHLY and CDR2 FYNNEI come from the germline V gene. CDR3 sequence: CASQRGTWDTQYF. For the CDR3, the DNA is TGTGCCAGCCAGCGGGGGACCTGGGATACGCAGTATTTT.

This chain connects TRBV30 to TRBJ1-3; D is undetermined. The CDR3 covers 14 residues. V was pared by 3 bases and J by 0 bases, with 9 bases between. CDR1 and CDR2 from the germline V gene are GTSNPN and SVGIG (reference sequence). The CDR3 nucleotides read TGTGCCTGGAGCGGACTGTTCTCTGGAAACACCATATATTTT. This encodes CAWSGLFSGNTIYF.

The chain joins TRBV10-3 to TRBJ2-7; weak D call: TRBD2 (7 bases). V was pared by 2 bases and J by 7 bases, with 24 bases between. The CDR3 has 17 amino acids. The germline V gene has CDR1 ENHRY and CDR2 SYGVKD. For the CDR3, the DNA is TGTGCCATCAGTGAGCCACCCTCGGAAAGGGGGGGCAGGGAGCAGTACTTC. The encoded protein is CAISEPPSERGGREQYF.

In this sample, this clone turned up once. V gene TRBV21-1 combines with J gene TRBJ1-2; the D call of TRBD1 is as the table states it, not checked on the DNA. TRBV21-1 is a pseudogene segment. The CDR3 is 17 amino acids. The CDR3, as DNA: TGTGCCAGCAGCATTCATCGACACACGAAGGCTAACTATGGCTACACCTTC. Its protein product is CASSIHRHTKANYGYTF.

The rearrangement uses TRBV6-6 and TRBJ1-6, with 7 positions matching TRBD1. The trim removed 8 bases at V and 8 bases at J, leaving 6 bases unmatched. The CDR3 is 13 residues long. Germline V gives CDR1 MNHNY, CDR2 SVGAGI (reference sequence). CDR3 in DNA: TGTGCCAGCCTTGGACAGGAGGATTCACCCCTCCACTTT. Amino acids: CASLGQEDSPLHF.

The chain carries TRBV11-3 and TRBJ2-1; 7 bases are a match to TRBD2. From germline, CDR1 is SGHNT and CDR2 YENEEA. The junction had 1 base not matched to a gene; V was cut back by 1 base and J by 7 bases. This CDR3 comprises 13 residues. The CDR3 sequence: CASSLVGGNEQFF. For the CDR3, the DNA is TGTGCCAGCAGCTTAGTGGGGGGGAATGAGCAGTTCTTC.

This clone showed up just a few times. CDR3 amino acids: CASSREQAYEQYF. CDR3 in DNA: TGCGCCAGCAGCCGGGAACAGGCCTACGAGCAGTACTTC. The chain joins TRBV4-1 to TRBJ2-7; a possible D gene is TRBD1 (5 bases). The CDR3 has 13 residues. In germline, CDR1 is MGHRA, CDR2 YSYEKL. Trimming shortened V by 4 bases and J by 2 bases, and 9 bases separated the two germline ends.

V is TRBV12-5 and J is TRBJ2-7; D remains unclear. V lost 6 bases, J lost 2 bases, and 11 bases lay in between. The germline V gene has CDR1 LGHNT and CDR2 FRNRAP. The CDR3 loop spans 13 amino acids. The CDR3 here is CASGIGDAYEQYF. CDR3 bases: TGTGCTAGTGGGATTGGAGATGCCTACGAGCAGTACTTC.

The rearrangement joins TRBV30 to TRBJ1-3; 7 bases fit TRBD1. Unmatched junction bases numbered 5, after V lost 2 bases and J lost 1 base. The germline V gene has CDR1 GTSNPN and CDR2 SVGIG (reference sequence). This CDR3 has 15 amino acids. The CDR3 sequence: CAWSYRGSSGNTIYF. The CDR3 DNA is TGTGCCTGGAGTTACAGGGGTAGTTCTGGAAACACCATATATTTT.

The chain carries TRBV7-2 and TRBJ1-1; 7 bases map to TRBD1. CDR1 is SGHTA, CDR2 FQGNSA, per germline. V lost 4 bases, J lost 1 base, and 3 bases stayed unmatched. The CDR3 runs to 14 residues. The CDR3 sequence is CASSYRQGNTEAFF. CDR3 bases: TGTGCCAGCAGCTACCGACAGGGGAACACTGAAGCTTTCTTT.

The V and J genes are TRBV18 and TRBJ1-1; no definite D call. This CDR3 has 13 amino acids. Germline V gene lookup returns CDR1 KGHSH and CDR2 LQKENI. V lost 8 bases and J 0 bases, leaving 10 bases between the germline ends. The CDR3 sequence is CASRFGVNTEAFF. Written as DNA, the CDR3 is TGTGCCAGCCGGTTTGGGGTGAACACTGAAGCTTTCTTT.

This clone was counted a single time. V and J are TRBV7-2 and TRBJ2-4, with 7 positions matching TRBD2. V lost 9 bases and J lost 9; bases outside the gene matches: 11. The V gene's germline CDR1 is SGHTA and CDR2 FQGNSA. The CDR3 contains 13 residues. Here the CDR3 reads CASERGGEGIQYF. In DNA form, the CDR3 reads TGTGCCAGTGAGCGGGGAGGAGAGGGCATTCAGTACTTC.

V is TRBV4-2 and J is TRBJ1-1; no reliable D call. Trimming took 1 base from V and 0 from J, leaving 6 bases between them. Germline V CDR1 and CDR2: LGHNA, YNFKEQ. This CDR3 contains 14 residues. CDR3 coding DNA: TGTGCCAGCAGCCAAGGAACTATGAACACTGAAGCTTTCTTT. It specifies CASSQGTMNTEAFF.

The gene calls are TRBV5-8 and TRBJ2-7, with D perhaps TRBD1 (5 bases). Trimming stripped 3 bases from V and 2 bases from J, with 9 bases between. The CDR3 is made up of 13 amino acids. Germline V CDR1 and CDR2: SGHTS, YDEGEE. CDR3 sequence: CASSSLGPYEQYF. The CDR3 nucleotides read TGTGCCAGCAGCTCTTTGGGGCCCTACGAGCAGTACTTC.

This chain's CDR3 is CASSLGGAGESYEQYF. In DNA form, the CDR3 reads TGTGCCAGCAGCTTAGGGGGAGCGGGGGAGTCTTACGAGCAGTACTTC. The rearrangement links TRBV7-2 to TRBJ2-7; the match to TRBD2 covers 8 bases. Trimming removed 1 base from V and 4 bases from J; junction bases left unmatched: 9. The CDR3 totals 16 residues. The germline CDR1 and CDR2 sequences are SGHTA and FQGNSA.

The chain joins TRBV6-5 to TRBJ1-6, with D possibly matching TRBD1 (5 bases). The CDR3 length is 13 residues. Trimming took 5 bases from V and 10 from J, leaving 12 bases between them. Per germline, CDR1 MNHEY and CDR2 SVGAGI. CDR3 DNA: TGTGCCAGCAGTGCCCCGGGGGAATCACCCCTCCACTTT. Translating gives CASSAPGESPLHF.

This chain uses TRBV29-1 with TRBJ1-1; unclear D gene. Trimming left V 3 bases short and J 1 base short, with 12 bases between. Germline CDR1 is SQVTM and CDR2 is ANQGSEA. This CDR3 is 14 amino acids long. CDR3 DNA sequence: TGCAGCGTTGAGGCAGTTTGGGGGAACACTGAAGCTTTCTTT. Translation: CSVEAVWGNTEAFF.

The chain carries TRBV30 and TRBJ2-7; perhaps TRBD2 as D (6 bases). The CDR3 length is 14 residues. Germline CDR1 and CDR2: GTSNPN and SVGIG (reference sequence). The V and J ends lost 3 bases and 3 bases respectively, with 15 bases between them. The DNA for the CDR3 is TGTGCCTGGAGCGGCGATAGGGGAGGCTACGAGCAGTACTTC. Translating it yields CAWSGDRGGYEQYF.